The clone carrying this T cell receptor (beta chain) was found a few times. A much larger clone differs from this one at a single base, so this may be a read error. Donors ranged from about 6 to 90 years old and were healthy Caucasians in Russia. Researchers collected about 9.6 milliliters of peripheral blood from every single donor. The data were taken from a study of blood T cells in healthy people across ages. Study-level information: The template switching approach captured approximately one barcoded beta molecule for every two T cells.

Combining a sample-barcoded 5' primer with a J-beta primer mix, a second PCR ran for roughly 6 to 12 cycles. All samples gave at least 3 million CDR3-containing paired-end reads. MiXCR, applied by TCRdb to the 5' RACE reads, yields one record per CDR3 protein. The data contain hundreds of thousands of distinct CDR3 sequences, under 35% of them singletons. Sequencing was carried out using blood. This receptor was identified in an elderly woman in good health.

This chain's CDR3 is CVSSLVRESHEQYF. CDR3 DNA sequence: TGTGTCAGCAGCTTAGTTAGGGAATCTCACGAGCAGTACTTC. The chain links TRBV7-2 to TRBJ2-7; D gene uncertain. CDR1 is SGHTA, CDR2 FQGNSA, per germline. CDR3 length equals 14 residues. Full variable domain (remainder filled in from reference TRBV7-2 and TRBJ2-7): GAGVSQSPSNKVTEKGKDVELRCDPISGHTALYWYRQSLGQGLEFLIYFQGNSAPDKSGLPSDRFSAERTGGSVSTLTIQRTQQEDSAVYLCVSSLVRESHEQYFGPGTRLTVT.